These 5 T cell receptor beta chains share one sample of origin, sequenced in a study of blood T cell repertoires in COVID-19. TCRdb's table, derived via immunoSEQ multiplex PCR, lists solely in-frame clones and lacks some. The sample lists some 150,000 clones, about 76% occurring once. Sequencing used peripheral blood. The source is a woman in her 70s with COVID-19, enrolled during active disease.

The chain links TRBV28 to TRBJ2-3, with 8 bases aligning to TRBD1. Per germline, CDR1 MDHEN and CDR2 SYDVKM. The ends lost 4 bases at V and 5 bases at J; junction bases unmatched: 8. This CDR3 has 15 amino acids. The CDR3 here is CASSSSQGARDTQYF. The CDR3 coding sequence is TGTGCCAGCAGTTCGTCCCAGGGGGCAAGAGATACGCAGTATTTT.

The chain is built from TRBV7-8 and TRBJ2-7; 8 nucleotides align to TRBD2. The V gene end was trimmed by 5 bases and the J gene end by 1 base; junction bases not matched to a gene: 10. The CDR3 loop spans 16 amino acids. CDR1 and CDR2 from the germline V gene are SGHVS and FQNEAQ. CDR3 loop: CASSQDGRGVSYEQYF. Written as DNA, the CDR3 is TGTGCCAGCAGCCAGGATGGGCGGGGGGTTTCCTACGAGCAGTACTTC.

The chain joins TRBV27 to TRBJ1-5; tentatively, D is TRBD1 (5 bases). This CDR3 has 15 residues. V lost 4 bases and J 6 bases, leaving 16 bases between the germline ends. Germline V gene lookup returns CDR1 MNHEY and CDR2 SMNVEV (reference sequence). CDR3 sequence: CASSSRTSERQPQHF. CDR3 bases: TGTGCCAGCAGTTCGAGGACAAGTGAGCGTCAGCCCCAGCATTTT.

The chain has TRBV3-1 (or the pseudogene TRBV3-2) and TRBJ2-5, with D possibly TRBD2 on 6 matching bases. This CDR3 comprises 15 residues. Trimming removed 1 base from V and 1 base from J, with 10 bases in between. In germline, CDR1 is LGHDT, CDR2 YNNKEL (reference sequence). The CDR3 region has the DNA TGTGCCAGCAGCCAAGGCGGGACCACCCAAGAGACCCAGTACTTC. Translation gives CASSQGGTTQETQYF.

The gene calls are TRBV12-3 or TRBV12-4 and TRBJ1-5; TRBD1 might be the D (6 bases). Deletions cut 6 bases from V and 9 bases from J, with 12 bases between. The CDR3 length is 12 residues. The CDR3 DNA reads as TGTGCCAGCAGGGGGGGGCCAGGGCCCCAGCATTTT. Its protein product is CASRGGPGPQHF.